The 26 T cell receptor beta chains below come from one sample, sequenced in a study of T cell changes during pregnancy in multiple sclerosis. Measured with immunoSEQ multiplex PCR; TCRdb has only the in-frame clones, and not every one. There are tens of thousands of clones in the sample; approximately 92% occur only once, and under 0.85% lies in the top ten. This specimen was CD4+ T cells from peripheral blood mononuclear cells, taken in the third trimester of pregnancy. These receptors were obtained from a female donor with multiple sclerosis, enrolled in a pregnancy study.

This clone was seen a few times. The chain recombines TRBV7-8 with TRBJ2-6; 9 nucleotides align to TRBD2. The CDR3 runs to 17 residues. Losses at the gene ends were 2 bases for V and 1 base for J; bases not matched to a gene: 3. Germline-derived CDR1 and CDR2 are SGHVS and FQNEAQ. As DNA, the CDR3 is TGTGCCAGCAGCTTACCTAGCGGGACTTCTGGGGCCAACGTCCTGACTTTC. Amino acids: CASSLPSGTSGANVLTF.

The rearrangement links TRBV5-4 to TRBJ1-3; TRBD1 matches 9 bases. Germline CDR1 reads SGHNT; CDR2 reads YYREEE (reference sequence). J gave up 4 bases and V 5 bases, and 7 bases lay outside the gene matches. The CDR3 loop spans 15 amino acids. The CDR3 DNA reads TGTGCCAGCAGACGACAGGGGGGGCCGGGAAACACCATATATTTT. It is translated as CASRRQGGPGNTIYF.

This chain links TRBV5-1 with TRBJ2-7, with a tentative D call TRBD1 (5 bases). The V gene's germline CDR1 is SGHRS and CDR2 YFSETQ. With 1 base removed from V and 6 bases from J, the gap between germline ends came to 17 bases. The CDR3 extends over 15 amino acids. The CDR3 is CASSLIQGSAREQYF. The CDR3 DNA follows: TGCGCCAGCAGCTTGATTCAGGGTTCAGCTCGCGAGCAGTACTTC.

The gene calls are TRBV2 and TRBJ1-2, with 8 bases aligning to TRBD1. This CDR3 comprises 14 residues. CDR1 is SNHLY and CDR2 is FYNNEI in the germline V gene. Unmatched junction bases numbered 9, after V lost 6 bases and J lost 6 bases. CDR3 in amino acids: CASRFSTGGDGYTF. The CDR3 DNA reads TGTGCCAGCAGGTTTTCAACAGGGGGAGATGGCTACACCTTC.

The rearrangement joins TRBV11-2 to TRBJ2-1; 10 bases are a match to TRBD2. V was clipped by 5 bases and J by 4 bases; unmatched bases: 11. Germline CDR1 and CDR2: SGHAT and FQNNGV. The CDR3 length is 17 residues. CDR3 sequence (DNA): TGTGCCAGCAGCCCCACCCCACTAGCGGGAATGTACAATGAGCAGTTCTTC. It codes for CASSPTPLAGMYNEQFF.

This clone was observed a single time. V gene TRBV19 combines with J gene TRBJ2-7, with D perhaps TRBD1 (5 bases). The V and J ends lost 1 base and 2 bases respectively, with 12 bases between them. CDR1 LNHDA and CDR2 SQIVND come from the germline V gene (reference sequence). The CDR3 consists of 15 residues. CDR3 nucleotide sequence: TGTGCCAGTAGTATAGTTGGACAAGTCCCCTACGAGCAGTACTTC. Its translation: CASSIVGQVPYEQYF.

J is TRBJ2-3 and V is TRBV19; the match to TRBD2 covers 12 bases. V shed 6 bases and J 3 bases; nucleotides not matched to a gene: 7. The germline V gene has CDR1 LNHDA and CDR2 SQIVND (reference sequence). This CDR3 is 16 amino acids long. CDR3 region: CASRRSGTSGTDTQYF. The CDR3 nucleotides are TGTGCCAGTAGAAGATCCGGGACTAGCGGGACAGATACGCAGTATTTT.

The chain carries TRBV5-4 and TRBJ2-4, with TRBD1 matching over 9 bases. CDR1 and CDR2 (germline): SGHNT, YYREEE (reference sequence). The CDR3 is made up of 14 amino acids. Trimming cost V 4 bases and J 7 bases; bases outside gene matches: 6. The CDR3 DNA sequence: TGTGCCAGCAGCCCCGGGACAGGGAGGAACATTCAGTACTTC. It encodes CASSPGTGRNIQYF.

The CDR3 DNA reads TGTGCCAGCGAGGGGACAGGCCCACATGAAAAACTGTTTTTT. Its translation is CASEGTGPHEKLFF. V usage is TRBV28 and J usage is TRBJ1-4; TRBD1 matches at 8 bases. The V gene's germline CDR1 is MDHEN and CDR2 SYDVKM. Unmatched junction bases numbered 8, after V lost 8 bases and J lost 6 bases. The CDR3 covers 14 residues.

This clone was found once. J is TRBJ2-2 and V is TRBV10-3, with 7 positions matching TRBD2. The trim removed 6 bases at V and 1 base at J, leaving 8 bases unmatched. Germline V gives CDR1 ENHRY, CDR2 SYGVKD. The CDR3 is made up of 16 amino acids. CDR3 bases: TGTGCCATCAGCAAGGGGTCTAGCGGGAACACCGGGGAGCTGTTTTTT. It encodes CAISKGSSGNTGELFF.

Points on this clone: A read error may account for a junction end that differs from germline. The genes are TRBV5-4 and TRBJ2-1, with D possibly TRBD2 on 5 matching bases. CDR3 length: 13 residues. CDR1 SGHNT and CDR2 YYREEE come from the germline V gene (reference sequence). The CDR3 here is CASSQPDGNAQFF. The CDR3 region has the DNA TGTGCCAGCAGCCAACCGGACGGGAATGCGCAGTTCTTC.

The chain links TRBV7-2 to TRBJ2-1, with 9 bases fitting TRBD2. V shed 5 bases and J 3 bases; nucleotides not matched to a gene: 5. The CDR3 runs 15 residues. Germline assignment: CDR1 SGHTA and CDR2 FQGNSA. The CDR3 protein is CASSAGLANYNEQFF. CDR3 coding DNA: TGTGCCAGCAGCGCGGGACTAGCCAACTACAATGAGCAGTTCTTC.

As DNA, the CDR3 is TGTGCCAGCAGTGAGGACGCCGGTCGGGGGAGGAACATTCAGTACTTC. Protein product: CASSEDAGRGRNIQYF. The chain recombines TRBV2 with TRBJ2-4; TRBD2 is a possible D gene (6 bases). CDR3 length equals 16 residues. Germline CDR1 is SNHLY and CDR2 is FYNNEI. The V and J ends lost 3 bases and 7 bases respectively, with 19 bases between them.

The chain combines TRBV5-1 with TRBJ2-3; D is perhaps TRBD1 (6 bases). Per the germline V gene, CDR1 is SGHRS and CDR2 is YFSETQ. The CDR3 extends over 16 amino acids. Trimming stripped 4 bases from V and 1 base from J, with 16 bases between. CDR3 sequence: CASSLSHRDGTDTQYF. The CDR3 nucleotides read TGCGCCAGCAGCCTTAGCCACAGGGATGGCACAGATACGCAGTATTTT.

This chain uses TRBV28 with TRBJ1-2; D gene uncertain. Per the germline V gene, CDR1 is MDHEN and CDR2 is SYDVKM. Trimming removed 2 bases from V and 4 bases from J, with 14 bases in between. This CDR3 contains 15 residues. The CDR3 sequence is CASSLSLRGVYGYTF. DNA of the CDR3: TGTGCCAGCAGTTTAAGCCTTAGAGGAGTCTATGGCTACACCTTC.

V gene TRBV5-6 combines with J gene TRBJ2-7, with a tentative D call TRBD1 (6 bases). The V end lost 6 bases, the J end lost 2 bases, and 18 bases lay between the germline ends. CDR1 and CDR2 from the germline V gene are SGHDT and YYEEEE. The CDR3 contains 15 residues. The CDR3 reads CASTTDNRDTYEQYF. As DNA, the CDR3 is TGTGCCAGCACGACCGATAATAGGGACACCTACGAGCAGTACTTC. The full variable domain, its missing parts supplied by reference TRBV5-6 and TRBJ2-7, is DAGVTQSPTHLIKTRGQQVTLRCSPKSGHDTVSWYQQALGQGPQFIFQYYEEEERQRGNFPDRFSGHQFPNYSSELNVNALLLGDSALYLCASTTDNRDTYEQYFGPGTRLTVT.

Here the CDR3 reads CASSHRQVNTEAFF. CDR3 bases: TGTGCCAGCAGCCACCGGCAGGTGAACACTGAAGCTTTCTTT. The rearrangement uses TRBV4-2 and TRBJ1-1; D call uncertain. V was cut by 3 bases and J by 0 bases, with 8 bases left in between. CDR1 and CDR2 from the germline V gene are LGHNA and YNFKEQ. The CDR3 totals 14 residues.

This clone was picked up one time. V and J are TRBV19 and TRBJ2-1; TRBD1 is a possible D gene (5 bases). Between the trimmed V and J ends, which lost 3 bases and 0 bases, there was a span of 12 bases. The germline V gene encodes CDR1 LNHDA and CDR2 SQIVND (reference sequence). This CDR3 region has 16 residues. CDR3 coding DNA: TGTGCCAGTAGTATTCGGACATCCAGCTCCTACAATGAGCAGTTCTTC. Protein sequence: CASSIRTSSSYNEQFF.

V is TRBV4-1 and J is TRBJ2-7; 15 bases are shared with TRBD2. V shed 0 bases, J shed 6 bases, and the junction held 12 bases outside the gene matches. The germline V gene has CDR1 MGHRA and CDR2 YSYEKL. This CDR3 is built from 19 residues. The CDR3 is CASSQDGLAGGLSFFEQYF. CDR3 nucleotides: TGCGCCAGCAGCCAAGATGGACTAGCGGGAGGGCTTTCCTTTTTCGAGCAGTACTTC.

The V and J genes are TRBV6-5 and TRBJ2-7; TRBD2 matches 10 bases. CDR1 is MNHEY and CDR2 is SVGAGI in the germline V gene. The length of the CDR3 is 14 residues. The junction had 8 bases not matched to a gene; V was cut back by 7 bases and J by 5 bases. The CDR3 reads CASTPSGSYHEQYF. The CDR3 DNA sequence: TGTGCCAGCACCCCTAGCGGGAGTTACCACGAGCAGTACTTC.

The V call is TRBV2, the J call TRBJ2-3; 12 positions match TRBD1. The CDR3 has 15 amino acids. V lost 6 bases and J lost 7; bases outside the gene matches: 8. The germline V gene encodes CDR1 SNHLY and CDR2 FYNNEI. In nucleotides, the CDR3 is TGTGCCAGCAGACCCGGGACAGGGGGCGCGTATACGCAGTATTTT. Its translation: CASRPGTGGAYTQYF.

This chain connects TRBV28 to TRBJ2-7; 9 bases fit TRBD2. The germline CDR1 and CDR2 sequences are MDHEN and SYDVKM. CDR3 size: 16 residues. J was trimmed by 7 bases and V by 3 bases; bases with no gene match: 13. DNA of the CDR3: TGTGCCAGCAGTTTCCCAGCGGGAGGTCTCCATGAGGAGCAGTACTTC. It yields the protein CASSFPAGGLHEEQYF.

This clone was recorded a few times. The V and J genes are TRBV19 and TRBJ1-5; no clear D gene. Per germline, CDR1 LNHDA and CDR2 SQIVND (reference sequence). The CDR3 length is 15 residues. Trimming pared 8 bases from V and 2 bases from J, leaving 16 bases between. The CDR3 bases are TGTGCCAGTTCGACGCCCGGGGTGCGCAATCAGCCCCAGCATTTT. Translating it yields CASSTPGVRNQPQHF.

The rearrangement links TRBV19 to TRBJ2-7, with D unresolved. Germline V CDR1 and CDR2: LNHDA, SQIVND (reference sequence). CDR3 length: 14 residues. Trimming removed 8 bases from V and 4 bases from J, with 18 bases in between. Here the CDR3 DNA reads TGTGCCAGTGGCCCGAACGCGCGGCGTTACGAGCAGTACTTC. Its translation is CASGPNARRYEQYF.

This chain connects TRBV6-4 to TRBJ2-3, with 8 positions matching TRBD1. The CDR3 is 15 residues long. The germline V gene has CDR1 MRHNA and CDR2 SNTAGT. The junction had 7 bases not matched to a gene; V was cut back by 2 bases and J by 6 bases. DNA of the CDR3: TGTGCCAGCAGTGACACCAGGACAGGGTCGGATACGCAGTATTTT. As protein: CASSDTRTGSDTQYF.

The chain combines TRBV5-4 with TRBJ2-1, with TRBD2 matching over 11 bases. CDR3 length: 16 amino acids. V lost 2 bases, J lost 14 bases, and 15 bases stayed unmatched. In germline, CDR1 is SGHNT, CDR2 YYREEE (reference sequence). The CDR3 sequence is CASSFFGLAGGRGEFF. The CDR3 DNA follows: TGTGCCAGCAGCTTTTTTGGTCTAGCGGGAGGCCGAGGGGAGTTCTTC.